The 7 T cell receptor beta chains given below trace back to one sample, sequenced in a study of blood T cell repertoires in COVID-19. TCRdb keeps only in-frame clones here, not all; method: immunoSEQ multiplex PCR. This table has some 380,000 clones, roughly 86% appearing once. Sequencing was performed on PBMCs or T cells enriched from blood (not recorded which). The receptors come from a woman aged 40 to 50 with acute COVID-19.

V is TRBV5-4 and J is TRBJ1-6; a possible D gene is TRBD1 (6 bases). This CDR3 comprises 15 residues. Trimming cost V 0 bases and J 8 bases, with 12 bases left between them. The V gene's germline CDR1 is SGHNT and CDR2 YYREEE (reference sequence). The CDR3 loop is CASSLDQGSYSPLHF. The CDR3 coding sequence is TGTGCCAGCAGCTTGGATCAGGGGTCGTATTCACCCCTCCACTTT.

The chain combines TRBV5-1 with TRBJ1-1; D unresolved. Germline V gene data show CDR1 as SGHRS and CDR2 as YFSETQ. The germline V and J ends were trimmed by 4 bases and 6 bases, with 16 bases remaining between them. The CDR3 sequence is 14 residues long. The CDR3 loop reads CASSLRLDGPEAFF. In DNA form, the CDR3 reads TGCGCCAGCAGCCTACGACTCGACGGCCCTGAAGCTTTCTTT.

The chain employs TRBV6-1 and TRBJ2-7, with 9 nucleotides matching TRBD2. The CDR3 extends over 16 amino acids. Germline V gene sequence: CDR1 MNHNS, CDR2 SASEGT. V trimming: 2 bases; J trimming: 7 bases; junction bases outside the gene matches: 12. The CDR3, as DNA: TGTGCCAGCAGTGAACCGGGTCTAGCGGGGCTCGAAGAGCAGTACTTC. Translated: CASSEPGLAGLEEQYF.

This rearrangement joins TRBV5-1 to TRBJ2-1; 11 bases are shared with TRBD2. Germline V CDR1 and CDR2: SGHRS, YFSETQ. The CDR3 runs 15 residues. V trimming: 2 bases; J trimming: 3 bases; junction bases outside the gene matches: 1. Here the CDR3 reads CASSFTSGSYNEQFF. CDR3 DNA sequence: TGCGCCAGCAGCTTTACTAGCGGGAGCTACAATGAGCAGTTCTTC.

The genes are TRBV30 and TRBJ1-1, with 7 bases aligning to TRBD1. The CDR3 spans 15 residues. V trimming: 2 bases; J trimming: 1 base; junction bases outside the gene matches: 7. Looked up from germline, CDR1 is GTSNPN and CDR2 is SVGIG (reference sequence). DNA of the CDR3: TGTGCCTGGAGTCGTCCGGGACAGAGGAACACTGAAGCTTTCTTT. Its translation: CAWSRPGQRNTEAFF.

The gene calls are TRBV9 and TRBJ2-2; TRBD2 is a possible D gene (6 bases). This CDR3 spans 14 amino acids. The germline V and J ends were trimmed by 1 base and 7 bases, with 11 bases remaining between them. Germline V CDR1 and CDR2: SGDLS, YYNGEE. The CDR3 DNA reads as TGTGCCAGCAGCGTACGCGTGCGGGGCGGGGAGCTGTTTTTT. The encoded protein is CASSVRVRGGELFF.

The V call is TRBV6-5, the J call TRBJ2-5, with 7 bases matching TRBD1. This CDR3 spans 14 amino acids. Germline V CDR1 and CDR2: MNHEY, SVGAGI. J was trimmed by 0 bases and V by 8 bases; bases with no gene match: 6. CDR3 loop: CASGRDSYQETQYF. CDR3 DNA: TGTGCCAGCGGTAGGGACAGCTACCAAGAGACCCAGTACTTC.